This T cell receptor (beta chain) was recovered during a study of CXCR3 chemokines and chemotherapy response in bladder cancer (dated by TCRdb to between 2021 and 2022). Describing the broader study: Whether chemotherapy response in human bladder cancer was predicted by intratumoral CXCR3 chemokine system activity was examined in the study.

The germline V gene (reference sequence) sets CDR1 to PRHDT and CDR2 to FYEKMQ. Trimming takes 7 bases from V and 3 bases from J, and the germline ends sit 9 bases apart. There are 13 amino acids in the CDR3, from cysteine to phenylalanine inclusive. CDR3 DNA only is kept here, 39 bases in frame from base 1. Library prep was done by PCR. Sequencing was carried out with an Illumina HiSeq 2500. Through fastp at Q25 and MiXCR, TCRdb rebuilt clones from the public reads, retaining in-frame beta chains. A single entry per CDR3 protein holds the most common genes and DNA from its merged rows. Here the sample has about 9,000 distinct CDR3 sequences; 23% occur a single time. The ten largest clonotypes hold 8.5% to 9% of the sample. This clonotype is described as medium-sized (0.01 to 0.1%). The clone's antigen remains unknown. Per-base qualities were not stored, and no clone one base away is much larger.

This material was collected from a patient whose treatment included neoadjuvant chemotherapy. The source of this sequence is a human donor with bladder cancer that did not respond to neoadjuvant chemotherapy. Here the chain combines TRBV13 and TRBJ2-2; the D region possibly corresponds to TRBD1 (6 bases align). Here the CDR3 is given as CASTQGYTGELFF. The nucleotides read TGTGCCAGCACACAGGGTTACACCGGGGAGCTGTTTTTT.